The 30 T cell receptor beta chains below all came from one sample that was sequenced in a study of lymphopenia after photon versus proton radiotherapy. The method was immunoSEQ multiplex PCR; TCRdb's version includes in-frame clones alone and lacks a portion of them. The table shows approximately 65,000 clones, with approximately 90% occurring only once. Here the sequenced sample was peripheral blood, taken from a patient treated with photon-based radiotherapy. These receptors all come from a woman in her sixties or seventies with pancreatic cancer.

The chain combines TRBV15 with TRBJ2-1; D gene ambiguous. V lost 0 bases to trimming and J lost 7 bases, with 7 bases between them. The CDR3 contains 13 residues. The germline V gene encodes CDR1 LNHNV and CDR2 YYDKDF (reference sequence). Written as DNA, the CDR3 is TGTGCCACCAGCAGAGATTCCACGAATGAGCAGTTCTTC. Amino acid sequence: CATSRDSTNEQFF.

The genes are TRBV2 and TRBJ2-7; 8 bases are shared with TRBD1. This CDR3 comprises 14 residues. The germline V gene encodes CDR1 SNHLY and CDR2 FYNNEI. The V segment lost 6 bases and the J segment 3 bases; nucleotides outside the gene matches: 7. Here the CDR3 DNA reads TGTGCCAGCAGGAAGACAGGGGAGAACTACGAGCAGTACTTC. Translating it yields CASRKTGENYEQYF.

In the case of this clone: One junction end disagrees with the germline gene, perhaps due to a read error. This rearrangement joins TRBV7-7 to TRBJ2-7; TRBD1 is a possible D gene (5 bases). This CDR3 contains 15 residues. In germline, CDR1 is SSHAT, CDR2 FNYEAQ (reference sequence). The CDR3 bases are TGTGCTAGCAGCTTAGGGCAGGGAATTCAACACGAGCAGTACTTC. Its translation is CASSLGQGIQHEQYF. The whole variable domain, remainder taken from reference TRBV7-7 and TRBJ2-7, is GAGVSQSPRYKVTKRGQDVTLRCDPISSHATLYWYQQALGQGPEFLTYFNYEAQPDKSGLPSDRFSAERPEGSISTLTIQRTEQRDSAMYRCASSLGQGIQHEQYFGPGTRLTVT.

This clone was observed a single time. The chain uses TRBV7-8 and TRBJ2-1; TRBD1 is a possible D gene (6 bases). Germline CDR1 SGHVS, CDR2 FQNEAQ. CDR3 length equals 14 residues. V lost 5 bases, J lost 6 bases, and 14 bases lay in between. The CDR3 sequence: CASSPPGGRNEQFF. Written as DNA, the CDR3 is TGTGCCAGCAGCCCCCCTGGGGGCCGCAATGAGCAGTTCTTC.

The gene calls are TRBV27 and TRBJ2-7; the D is unclear. Trimming pared 0 bases from V and 1 base from J, leaving 13 bases between. The germline V gene has CDR1 MNHEY and CDR2 SMNVEV (reference sequence). This CDR3 is 16 amino acids long. CDR3 in amino acids: CASSLSGTRYSYEQYF. The CDR3 DNA sequence: TGTGCCAGCAGTTTATCTGGCACCCGCTATTCCTACGAGCAGTACTTC.

This clone has just one count. V gene TRBV18 combines with J gene TRBJ1-3; D possibly corresponds to TRBD1 (5 bases). This CDR3 is 16 amino acids long. Germline loops: CDR1 KGHSH, CDR2 LQKENI. V shed 4 bases and J shed 0 bases, with 13 bases lying between them. The CDR3 bases are TGTGCCAGCTCACGTAATTCAGGGAGCTCTGGAAACACCATATATTTT. It specifies CASSRNSGSSGNTIYF.

With regard to this clone: An end of the junction differs from the germline gene, which may be a read error. This rearrangement joins TRBV29-1 to TRBJ2-5; 8 positions agree with TRBD2. The J call may be in error: the DNA end matches TRBJ2-7 better. The germline V gene has CDR1 SQVTM and CDR2 ANQGSEA. The CDR3 length is 13 residues. Here the CDR3 reads CSAEAGVGYEQYF. Written as DNA, the CDR3 is TGCAGCGCTGAAGCGGGAGTAGGCTACGAGCAGTACTTC.

The V call is TRBV7-3, the J call TRBJ2-3, with D possibly TRBD1 on 6 matching bases. This CDR3 has 13 residues. Germline lookup yields CDR1 SGHTA and CDR2 FQGTGA. V lost 4 bases and J 5 bases, leaving 10 bases between the germline ends. The CDR3, as DNA: TGTGCCAGCAGCTCAACAGGGCAAGATACGCAGTATTTT. Protein sequence: CASSSTGQDTQYF.

The V and J genes are TRBV5-5 and TRBJ1-5; possibly TRBD1 for D (5 bases). V shed 0 bases and J shed 5 bases, with 12 bases lying between them. The CDR3 consists of 15 residues. Germline V gene data show CDR1 as SGHKS and CDR2 as YYEKEE (reference sequence). This CDR3 reads CASSLVGTPDQPQHF. The CDR3, as DNA: TGTGCCAGCAGCTTGGTCGGGACCCCAGATCAGCCCCAGCATTTT.

The genes are TRBV18 and TRBJ2-7, with D unclear. The germline V and J ends were trimmed by 3 bases and 3 bases, with 21 bases remaining between them. This CDR3 is 17 amino acids long. Germline CDR1 KGHSH, CDR2 LQKENI. Here the CDR3 reads CASSPRQLLENSYEQYF. As DNA, the CDR3 is TGTGCCAGCTCACCGCGACAACTTCTAGAGAACAGCTACGAGCAGTACTTC.

Only a few counts were recorded for this clone. The chain is built from TRBV7-3 and TRBJ2-2; D is uncertain. This CDR3 region has 11 residues. Trimming shortened V by 3 bases and J by 6 bases, and 2 bases separated the two germline ends. CDR1 and CDR2 from the germline V gene are SGHTA and FQGTGA. CDR3 DNA sequence: TGTGCCAGCAGCTTGTCCGGGGAGCTGTTTTTT. As protein: CASSLSGELFF.

The chain joins TRBV7-3 to TRBJ2-3, with TRBD2 identical over 9 bases. The CDR3 totals 16 residues. V was pared by 3 bases and J by 2 bases, with 6 bases of the junction left unmatched. The germline V gene encodes CDR1 SGHTA and CDR2 FQGTGA. CDR3 sequence: CASSFTAGGNTDTQYF. For the CDR3, the DNA is TGTGCCAGCAGCTTTACAGCGGGAGGAAACACAGATACGCAGTATTTT.

The genes are TRBV19 and TRBJ1-1; a possible D gene is TRBD1 (6 bases). CDR1 and CDR2 from the germline V gene are LNHDA and SQIVND (reference sequence). The V and J ends lost 1 base and 6 bases respectively, with 9 bases between them. The CDR3 is made up of 13 amino acids. The CDR3 loop is CASSIGGRAEAFF. In nucleotides, the CDR3 is TGTGCCAGTAGTATAGGGGGGCGGGCTGAAGCTTTCTTT. The full variable domain, in which reference TRBV19 and TRBJ1-1 provide the parts outside the CDR3, is DGGITQSPKYLFRKEGQNVTLSCEQNLNHDAMYWYRQDPGQGLRLIYYSQIVNDFQKGDIAEGYSVSREKKESFPLTVTSAQKNPTAFYLCASSIGGRAEAFFGQGTRLTVV.

CDR3 region: CASSIGLAGDNEQFF. CDR3 sequence (DNA): TGTGCCAGTAGTATCGGACTAGCGGGAGATAATGAGCAGTTCTTC. This sequence joins TRBV19 and TRBJ2-1; TRBD2 matches at 13 bases. The CDR3 has 15 amino acids. CDR1 is LNHDA, CDR2 SQIVND, per germline (reference sequence). The V segment lost 3 bases and the J segment 7 bases; nucleotides outside the gene matches: 3. Looking up the rest from reference TRBV19 and TRBJ2-1 gives the full variable domain: DGGITQSPKYLFRKEGQNVTLSCEQNLNHDAMYWYRQDPGQGLRLIYYSQIVNDFQKGDIAEGYSVSREKKESFPLTVTSAQKNPTAFYLCASSIGLAGDNEQFFGPGTRLTVL.

The V gene is TRBV16, the J gene TRBJ2-7; 9 bases match TRBD2. Per the germline V gene, CDR1 is KGHSY and CDR2 is FQNENV. V trimming: 4 bases; J trimming: 6 bases; junction bases outside the gene matches: 10. The CDR3 runs to 15 residues. As DNA, the CDR3 is TGTGCCAGCAGCCGCGCCCGGCTAGCGGGATTCGAGCAGTACTTC. It encodes CASSRARLAGFEQYF.

This clone has a single count. J is TRBJ1-4 and V is TRBV2; TRBD1 aligns across 7 bases. V trimming: 5 bases; J trimming: 2 bases; junction bases outside the gene matches: 5. There are 15 residues in the CDR3. The germline CDR1 and CDR2 sequences are SNHLY and FYNNEI. CDR3 nucleotides: TGTGCCAGCAGTCGGGACAGAAGGACTAATGAAAAACTGTTTTTT. This gives the protein CASSRDRRTNEKLFF.

In this sample, this clone turned up once. The rearrangement joins TRBV28 to TRBJ2-1; D gene unclear. CDR3 length equals 13 residues. V was cut by 6 bases and J by 5 bases, with 11 bases left in between. Germline values: CDR1 MDHEN, CDR2 SYDVKM. CDR3 region: CASRGPVNNEQFF. CDR3 nucleotides: TGTGCCAGCAGGGGCCCCGTTAACAATGAGCAGTTCTTC.

V and J are TRBV5-6 and TRBJ2-7, with D possibly TRBD2 on 6 matching bases. Germline CDR1 SGHDT, CDR2 YYEEEE. The CDR3 is 15 residues long. Between the trimmed V and J ends, which lost 2 bases and 4 bases, there was a span of 16 bases. The CDR3 spells CASSFPGGSSYEQYF. In DNA, the CDR3 is TGTGCCAGCAGCTTTCCTGGAGGGTCCTCTTACGAGCAGTACTTC.

The chain uses TRBV18 and TRBJ1-1; D perhaps matches TRBD1 (5 bases). The V gene's germline CDR1 is KGHSH and CDR2 LQKENI. V lost 3 bases and J 5 bases, leaving 10 bases between the germline ends. The CDR3 is made up of 13 amino acids. The CDR3 sequence is CASSPQGNTEAFF. CDR3 coding DNA: TGTGCCAGCTCACCCCAGGGTAATACTGAAGCTTTCTTT.

The V gene is TRBV7-2, the J gene TRBJ2-3; 13 bases align to TRBD2. Germline V gene sequence: CDR1 SGHTA, CDR2 FQGNSA. The J segment lost 2 bases and the V segment lost 2 bases, leaving 7 bases of the junction unmatched. The CDR3 is 18 amino acids. CDR3 DNA sequence: TGTGCCAGCAGCTTATTGTCGGGACTAGCGGGACCCACAGATACGCAGTATTTT. Translated: CASSLLSGLAGPTDTQYF.

This clone was observed once. This chain uses TRBV5-4 with TRBJ2-7; TRBD2 might be the D (6 bases). The V gene lost 4 bases and the J gene lost 2 bases, with 19 bases spanning the gap. The germline CDR1 and CDR2 sequences are SGHNT and YYREEE (reference sequence). The CDR3 consists of 16 residues. The CDR3 DNA is TGTGCCAGCAGCAGCCGTGGTAGCGGTATACCCTACGAGCAGTACTTC. Translated, it gives CASSSRGSGIPYEQYF.

The chain employs TRBV2 and TRBJ1-6, with D perhaps TRBD1 (6 bases). V lost 6 bases and J lost 7, with 7 bases in between. Per germline, CDR1 SNHLY and CDR2 FYNNEI. The CDR3 spans 12 residues. The CDR3 here is CASRTGNSPLHF. CDR3 nucleotides: TGTGCCAGCAGGACAGGAAATTCACCCCTCCACTTT.

The rearrangement uses TRBV7-2 and TRBJ2-1; 7 bases are shared with TRBD1. In germline, CDR1 is SGHTA, CDR2 FQGNSA. The CDR3 spans 17 residues. J was trimmed by 2 bases and V by 1 base; bases with no gene match: 8. The CDR3 DNA reads as TGTGCCAGCAGCTTAGTCTCCAACAGGGGCGCCTACAATGAGCAGTTCTTC. Its protein is CASSLVSNRGAYNEQFF. Full variable domain (missing parts from reference TRBV7-2 and TRBJ2-1): GAGVSQSPSNKVTEKGKDVELRCDPISGHTALYWYRQSLGQGLEFLIYFQGNSAPDKSGLPSDRFSAERTGGSVSTLTIQRTQQEDSAVYLCASSLVSNRGAYNEQFFGPGTRLTVL.

The chain employs TRBV5-4 and TRBJ1-2; no clear D gene. Germline CDR1 SGHNT, CDR2 YYREEE (reference sequence). V lost 0 bases and J lost 0, with 6 bases in between. The CDR3 covers 14 residues. In nucleotides, the CDR3 is TGTGCCAGCAGCTTGGACACTACTAACTATGGCTACACCTTC. Translated, it gives CASSLDTTNYGYTF.

This clone was seen a single time. The V gene is TRBV5-1, the J gene TRBJ2-3; possible D gene TRBD2, 6 bases. The germline V gene encodes CDR1 SGHRS and CDR2 YFSETQ. CDR3 length: 15 residues. V was pared by 0 bases and J by 1 base, with 9 bases between. The CDR3 sequence: CASSLAGLGTDTQYF. CDR3 coding DNA: TGCGCCAGCAGCTTGGCGGGACTCGGCACAGATACGCAGTATTTT.

This clone occurred once. The J gene is TRBJ2-7, the V gene TRBV4-2; no clear D gene. V was cut by 8 bases and J by 2 bases, with 19 bases left in between. Germline CDR1 is LGHNA and CDR2 is YNFKEQ. CDR3 length: 15 amino acids. The CDR3 region is CASYSIEMCTYEQYF. Here the CDR3 DNA reads TGTGCCAGCTATTCTATCGAGATGTGCACCTACGAGCAGTACTTC.

The chain employs TRBV27 and TRBJ2-4; D not resolved. The length of the CDR3 is 12 residues. CDR1 is MNHEY, CDR2 SMNVEV, per germline (reference sequence). The V end lost 2 bases, the J end lost 1 base, and 0 bases lay between the germline ends. CDR3: CASSLAKNIQYF. CDR3 nucleotide sequence: TGTGCCAGCAGTTTAGCCAAAAACATTCAGTACTTC.

The sample holds a few counts of this clone. V is TRBV4-1 and J is TRBJ1-4; no clear D gene. The germline gives CDR1 MGHRA, CDR2 YSYEKL. The CDR3 runs to 17 residues. The V end lost 2 bases, the J end lost 5 bases, and 18 bases lay between the germline ends. CDR3 bases: TGCGCCAGCAGCCAATTAGGCGACCGGTACATGAATGAAAAACTGTTTTTT. This codes for CASSQLGDRYMNEKLFF.

This clone was detected a few times. The chain recombines TRBV7-9 with TRBJ1-3, with D uncertain. V lost 5 bases and J 0 bases, leaving 11 bases between the germline ends. The germline CDR1 and CDR2 sequences are SEHNR and FQNEAQ (reference sequence). There are 15 residues in the CDR3. The CDR3 here is CASSPTFSSGNTIYF. DNA of the CDR3: TGTGCCAGCAGCCCGACTTTTAGCTCTGGAAACACCATATATTTT.

This chain joins TRBV28 and TRBJ1-2, with a possible D match to TRBD1 (5 bases). The length of the CDR3 is 14 residues. Trimming took 2 bases from V and 3 from J, leaving 10 bases between them. CDR1 is MDHEN, CDR2 SYDVKM, per germline. CDR3 residues: CASSLKGSHYGYTF. CDR3 DNA: TGTGCCAGCAGTTTAAAGGGGAGTCACTATGGCTACACCTTC.